Listed below are T cell receptor beta chains from one sample, sequenced in a study of blood T cell repertoires in COVID-19. Clones were sequenced by immunoSEQ multiplex PCR, and TCRdb holds only the in-frame ones, with some missing. The data contain approximately 180,000 clones, more than 80% of them singletons. The sequenced sample was peripheral blood. These receptors came from a woman of 80 years or more with COVID-19, enrolled during active disease. CDR3s include the opening cysteine and the closing phenylalanine or tryptophan. The order of the fields is D gene, V gene, CDR3 length, clone size, J gene, CDR3 protein, CDR3 DNA. The D gene is left open where the match is weak. The size field is filled for only some rows; it gives once, few, many or a size class.

TRBD1	TRBV19	15	once	TRBJ1-5	CASSIRRGSGQPQHF	TGTGCCAGTAGTATCCGCAGGGGGAGCGGTCAGCCCCAGCATTTT
TRBD2	TRBV6-1	16	.	TRBJ2-5	CASSGWGREGRETQYF	TGTGCCAGCAGTGGCTGGGGGCGGGAGGGCCGAGAGACCCAGTACTTC
.	TRBV5-5	16	few	TRBJ1-4	CASSLRFLATNEKLFF	TGTGCCAGCAGCCTGAGGTTTCTAGCAACTAATGAAAAACTGTTTTTT
.	TRBV6-5	15	once	TRBJ1-2	CASSYYAGLNYGYTF	TGTGCCAGCAGTTACTATGCAGGGCTCAACTATGGCTACACCTTC
.	TRBV4-2	16	.	TRBJ1-1	CASSQGKGALNTEAFF	TGTGCCAGCAGCCAAGGAAAAGGGGCGCTAAACACTGAAGCTTTCTTT
TRBD1	TRBV19	13	.	TRBJ1-6	CASRDRGNSPLHF	TGTGCCAGCCGGGACAGGGGAAATTCACCCCTCCACTTT
.	TRBV29-1	14	.	TRBJ2-4	CSVGLQGFENIQYF	TGCAGCGTTGGATTACAGGGATTCGAAAACATTCAGTACTTC
TRBD2	TRBV7-2	15	.	TRBJ2-3	CASSRIAGRTDTQYF	TGTGCCAGCAGCCGCATAGCGGGACGCACAGATACGCAGTATTTT
TRBD1	TRBV6-5	13	.	TRBJ1-1	CASRVDRHTEAFF	TGTGCCAGCAGGGTGGACAGGCACACTGAAGCTTTCTTT
.	TRBV6-2/TRBV6-3	13	.	TRBJ1-1	CASSLGANTEAFF	TGTGCCAGCAGTTTAGGAGCGAACACTGAAGCTTTCTTT
.	TRBV6-1	14	.	TRBJ1-1	CASSEGQENTEAFF	TGTGCCAGCAGTGAAGGGCAGGAGAACACTGAAGCTTTCTTT
.	TRBV5-6	15	.	TRBJ1-5	CASSLRGIGNQPQHF	TGTGCCAGCAGCTTAAGGGGAATCGGCAATCAGCCCCAGCATTTT
.	TRBV2	14	.	TRBJ2-1	CASRTGTGDNEQFF	TGTGCCAGCAGGACCGGGACTGGGGACAATGAGCAGTTCTTC
.	TRBV28	12	once	TRBJ1-2	CASSIQMYGYTF	TGTGCCAGCAGTATCCAGATGTATGGCTACACCTTC
.	TRBV19	13	.	TRBJ1-4	CASNRATNEKLFF	TGTGCCAGTAACAGAGCAACTAATGAAAAACTGTTTTTT
TRBD1	TRBV24-1	13	few	TRBJ1-1	CASRQGVNTEAFF	TGTGCCAGTCGACAGGGAGTGAACACTGAAGCTTTCTTT
.	TRBV24-1	13	.	TRBJ2-7	CATSDAQENEQYF	TGTGCCACCAGTGATGCACAGGAAAACGAGCAGTACTTC
.	TRBV4-2	13	.	TRBJ1-3	CASSHLSGNTIYF	TGTGCCAGCAGCCACCTCTCTGGAAACACCATATATTTT
.	TRBV3-1/TRBV3-2	14	.	TRBJ2-7	CASSHGDSSYEQYF	TGTGCCAGCAGCCATGGAGACAGTTCCTACGAGCAGTACTTC
.	TRBV4-1	14	.	TRBJ2-3	CASSQDLLLDTQYF	TGCGCCAGCAGCCAAGACCTCTTACTAGATACGCAGTATTTT
.	TRBV10-3	13	.	TRBJ1-2	CAIRGGESDGYTF	TGTGCCATCAGGGGGGGTGAATCTGATGGCTACACCTTC
TRBD1	TRBV7-2	17	.	TRBJ2-1	CASSLDKTGTGYNEQFF	TGTGCCAGCAGCTTAGATAAAACCGGGACAGGCTACAATGAGCAGTTCTTC
TRBD2	TRBV13	14	.	TRBJ2-3	CASSQGLARDTQYF	TGTGCCAGCAGCCAGGGACTAGCGCGCGATACGCAGTATTTT
.	TRBV29-1	14	.	TRBJ2-1	CSVMLSGAYNEQFF	TGCAGCGTCATGCTTAGCGGAGCCTACAATGAGCAGTTCTTC
.	TRBV24-1	13	.	TRBJ2-7	CATSVGHSYEQYF	TGTGCCACCAGTGTTGGACACAGCTACGAGCAGTACTTC
.	TRBV9	14	.	TRBJ2-3	CASSSALSTDTQYF	TGTGCCAGCAGCAGTGCACTCAGCACAGATACGCAGTATTTT
TRBD1	TRBV3-1/TRBV3-2	19	few	TRBJ2-7	CASSQDPGRGHGRLYEQYF	TGTGCCAGCAGCCAAGATCCCGGCAGGGGGCACGGACGGCTTTACGAGCAGTACTTC
TRBD1	TRBV18	14	.	TRBJ1-1	CASSPTGGYTEAFF	TGTGCCAGCTCCCCAACAGGGGGCTATACTGAAGCTTTCTTT
.	TRBV7-2	14	.	TRBJ1-1	CASRRQVMNTEAFF	TGTGCCAGCAGAAGACAGGTTATGAACACTGAAGCTTTCTTT
.	TRBV7-4	12	.	TRBJ2-7	CASSLSLHEQYF	TGTGCCAGCAGCCTATCGCTCCACGAGCAGTACTTC
.	TRBV20-1	13	.	TRBJ1-2	CSASPQGNYGYTF	TGCAGTGCTAGTCCTCAGGGGAACTATGGCTACACCTTC
.	TRBV18	18	few	TRBJ2-4	CASSPMGHGRLAKNIQYF	TGTGCCAGCTCACCCATGGGACATGGCAGATTAGCCAAAAACATTCAGTACTTC